The rows below give T cell receptor beta chains drawn from one sample of a study of blood T cell repertoires in COVID-19. Sequenced by immunoSEQ multiplex PCR; TCRdb stores in-frame clones only, minus some. The sample comprises 45,000 to 55,000 clones, around 73% of which are singletons, and 5.8% rests with the top ten. The specimen was PBMCs or T cells enriched from blood (not recorded which). Receptor source: a woman in her fifties or sixties with acute COVID-19. CDR3s include the opening cysteine and the closing phenylalanine or tryptophan.

V gene: TRBV18; CDR3 protein: CASTIWPNTEAFF
V gene: TRBV19; CDR3 protein: CASKAQGERNYGYTF
V gene: TRBV2; CDR3 protein: CASSEDRYNYGYTF
V gene: TRBV6-1; CDR3 protein: CASLLAASYNEQFF
V gene: TRBV14; CDR3 protein: CASSKNREMTEAFF
V gene: TRBV11-3; CDR3 protein: CASSRTGGQGKLFF
V gene: TRBV28; CDR3 protein: CASSLSSGAYNEQFF
V gene: TRBV19; CDR3 protein: CASSMRGSYNEQFF
V gene: TRBV7-8; CDR3 protein: CASSSPGGANTEAFF
V gene: TRBV6-5; CDR3 protein: CASSFSGSRTEAFF
V gene: TRBV9; CDR3 protein: CASSGFDSYEQYF
V gene: TRBV2; CDR3 protein: CASSGIGGDQYF
V gene: TRBV18; CDR3 protein: CASSPTGKSPPGYTF
V gene: TRBV7-9; CDR3 protein: CASSLADRRNTEAFF
V gene: TRBV6-5; CDR3 protein: CASSYPIGGQVYEQYF
V gene: TRBV2; CDR3 protein: CASRRPGGLAGGPNTGELFF
V gene: TRBV7-9; CDR3 protein: CASSPRLLKNRSYEQYF